This TCR beta chain came from a study of T cell responses to AZD1222 COVID-19 vaccine. Whole-study context: The study pooled second doses at about 4 or about 12 weeks.

Libraries were prepared by immunoSEQ multiplex PCR; TCRdb keeps only in-frame clonotypes and omits some of them. The sample includes around 130,000 clones, almost 90% seen only once; the top ten take 3% to 4.5%. The germline V gene encodes CDR1 MNHEY and CDR2 SVGEGT. The CDR3 runs 13 residues. V trimming: 5 bases; J trimming: 6 bases; junction bases outside the gene matches: 2. This specimen consisted of peripheral blood, obtained on day 0 of AZD1222 vaccination. This chain links TRBV6-2 or TRBV6-3 with TRBJ2-1, with TRBD1 identical over 9 bases. The receptor's source is an adult in good health. CDR3: CASSATGGNEQFF. The CDR3 DNA is TGTGCCAGCAGTGCGACAGGGGGCAATGAGCAGTTCTTC.